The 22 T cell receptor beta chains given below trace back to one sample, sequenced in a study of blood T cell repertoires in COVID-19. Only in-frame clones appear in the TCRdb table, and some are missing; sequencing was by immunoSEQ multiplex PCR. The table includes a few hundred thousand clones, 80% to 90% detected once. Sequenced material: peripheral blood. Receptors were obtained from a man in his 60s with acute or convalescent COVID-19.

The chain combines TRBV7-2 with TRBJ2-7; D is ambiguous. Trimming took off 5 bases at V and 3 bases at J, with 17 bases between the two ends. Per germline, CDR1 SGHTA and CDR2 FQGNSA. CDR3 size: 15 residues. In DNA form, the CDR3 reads TGTGCCAGCAGCCTCCTGCGCGTCCCCGGCTACGAGCAGTACTTC. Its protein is CASSLLRVPGYEQYF.

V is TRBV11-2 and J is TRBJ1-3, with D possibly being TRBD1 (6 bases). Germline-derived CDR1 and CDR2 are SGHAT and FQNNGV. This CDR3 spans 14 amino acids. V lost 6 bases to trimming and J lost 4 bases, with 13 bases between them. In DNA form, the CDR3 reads TGTGCCAGCAGTTACAGACAGGTCGGAAACACCATATATTTT. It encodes CASSYRQVGNTIYF.

The CDR3 spells CASSYSGTSGESSYNEQFF. In DNA, the CDR3 is TGTGCCAGCAGCTACTCCGGGACTAGCGGAGAGAGCTCCTACAATGAGCAGTTCTTC. J is TRBJ2-1 and V is TRBV11-3, with TRBD2 matching over 11 bases. The trim removed 4 bases at V and 0 bases at J, leaving 11 bases unmatched. Germline V gene sequence: CDR1 SGHNT, CDR2 YENEEA. The CDR3 runs to 19 residues.

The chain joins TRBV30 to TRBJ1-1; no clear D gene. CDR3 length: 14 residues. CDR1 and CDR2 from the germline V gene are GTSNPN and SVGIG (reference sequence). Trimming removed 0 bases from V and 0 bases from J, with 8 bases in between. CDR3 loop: CAWSVSSLNTEAFF. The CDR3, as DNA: TGTGCCTGGAGTGTTAGCAGCTTGAACACTGAAGCTTTCTTT.

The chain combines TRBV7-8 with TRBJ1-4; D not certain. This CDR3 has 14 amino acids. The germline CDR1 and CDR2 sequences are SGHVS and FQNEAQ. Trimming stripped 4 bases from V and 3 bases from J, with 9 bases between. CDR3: CASSSTESNEKLFF. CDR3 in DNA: TGTGCCAGCAGCTCTACGGAGTCTAATGAAAAACTGTTTTTT.

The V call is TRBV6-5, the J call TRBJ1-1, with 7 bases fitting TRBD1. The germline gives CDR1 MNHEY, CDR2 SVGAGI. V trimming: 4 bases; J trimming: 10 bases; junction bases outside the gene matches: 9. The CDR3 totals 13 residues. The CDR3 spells CASSFNRQGAAFF. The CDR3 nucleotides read TGTGCCAGCAGTTTCAATCGACAGGGCGCAGCTTTCTTT.

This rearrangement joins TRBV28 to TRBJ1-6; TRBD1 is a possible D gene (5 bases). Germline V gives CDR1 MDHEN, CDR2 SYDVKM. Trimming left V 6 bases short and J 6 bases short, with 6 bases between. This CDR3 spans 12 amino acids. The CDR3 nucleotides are TGTGCCAGCAGCGGGGGTAATTCACCCCTCCACTTT. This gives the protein CASSGGNSPLHF.

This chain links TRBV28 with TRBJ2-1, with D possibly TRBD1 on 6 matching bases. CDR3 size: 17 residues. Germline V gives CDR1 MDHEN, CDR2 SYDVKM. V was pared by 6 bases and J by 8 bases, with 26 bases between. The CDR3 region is CASSRQRGTLTRDEQFF. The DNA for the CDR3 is TGTGCCAGCAGCCGTCAAAGGGGGACACTTACGAGGGATGAGCAGTTCTTC.

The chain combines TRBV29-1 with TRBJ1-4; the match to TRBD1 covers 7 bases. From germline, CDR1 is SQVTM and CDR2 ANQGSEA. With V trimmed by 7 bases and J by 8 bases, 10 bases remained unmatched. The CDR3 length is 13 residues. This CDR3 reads CSASGQRGEKLFF. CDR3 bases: TGCAGCGCATCGGGACAGAGAGGGGAAAAACTGTTTTTT.

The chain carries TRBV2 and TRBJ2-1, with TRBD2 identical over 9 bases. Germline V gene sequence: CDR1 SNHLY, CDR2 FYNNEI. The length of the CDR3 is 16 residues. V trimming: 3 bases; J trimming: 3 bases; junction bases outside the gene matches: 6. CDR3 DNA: TGTGCCAGCAGTGATATTGCGGGAGGGCTCTACAATGAGCAGTTCTTC. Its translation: CASSDIAGGLYNEQFF.

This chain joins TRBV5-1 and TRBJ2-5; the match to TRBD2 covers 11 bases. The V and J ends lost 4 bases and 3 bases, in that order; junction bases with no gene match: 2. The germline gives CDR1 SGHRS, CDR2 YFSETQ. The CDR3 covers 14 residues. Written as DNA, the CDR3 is TGCGCCAGCAGCACGGGACTAGCGGAAGAGACCCAGTACTTC. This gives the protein CASSTGLAEETQYF.

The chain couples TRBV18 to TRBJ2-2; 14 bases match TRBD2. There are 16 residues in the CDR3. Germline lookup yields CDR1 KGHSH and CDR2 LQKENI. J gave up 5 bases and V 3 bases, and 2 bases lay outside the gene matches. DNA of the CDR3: TGTGCCAGCTCACCTCGGACTAGCGGGGGGACCGGGGAGCTGTTTTTT. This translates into CASSPRTSGGTGELFF. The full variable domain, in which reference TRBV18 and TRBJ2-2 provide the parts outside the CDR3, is NAGVMQNPRHLVRRRGQEARLRCSPMKGHSHVYWYRQLPEEGLKFMVYLQKENIIDESGMPKERFSAEFPKEGPSILRIQQVVRGDSAAYFCASSPRTSGGTGELFFGEGSRLTVL.

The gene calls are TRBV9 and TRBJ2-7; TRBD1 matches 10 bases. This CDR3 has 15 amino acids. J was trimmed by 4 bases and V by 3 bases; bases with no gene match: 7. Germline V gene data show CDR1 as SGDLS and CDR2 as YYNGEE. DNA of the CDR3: TGTGCCAGCAGCGGCGGGGGACAGGGGAAATACGAGCAGTACTTC. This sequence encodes CASSGGGQGKYEQYF.

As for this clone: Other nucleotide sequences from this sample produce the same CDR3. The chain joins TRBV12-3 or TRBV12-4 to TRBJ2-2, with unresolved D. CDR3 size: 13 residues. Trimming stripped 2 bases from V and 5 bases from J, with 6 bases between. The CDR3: CASSLTRTGELFF. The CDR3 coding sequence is TGTGCCAGCAGTTTAACTCGGACCGGGGAGCTGTTTTTT.

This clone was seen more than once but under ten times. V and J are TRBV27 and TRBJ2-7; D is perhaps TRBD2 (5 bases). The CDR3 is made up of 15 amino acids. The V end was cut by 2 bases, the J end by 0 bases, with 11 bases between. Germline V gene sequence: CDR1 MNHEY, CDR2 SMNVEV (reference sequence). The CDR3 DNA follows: TGTGCCAGCAGTTTAGGAGCGGAGCTCTCCTACGAGCAGTACTTC. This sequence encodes CASSLGAELSYEQYF.

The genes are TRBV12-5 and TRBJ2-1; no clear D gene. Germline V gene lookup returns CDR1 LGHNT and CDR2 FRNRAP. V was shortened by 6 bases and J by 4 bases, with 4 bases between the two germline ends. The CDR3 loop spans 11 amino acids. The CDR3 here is CASGLYNEQFF. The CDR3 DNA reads TGTGCTAGTGGCCTATACAATGAGCAGTTCTTC.

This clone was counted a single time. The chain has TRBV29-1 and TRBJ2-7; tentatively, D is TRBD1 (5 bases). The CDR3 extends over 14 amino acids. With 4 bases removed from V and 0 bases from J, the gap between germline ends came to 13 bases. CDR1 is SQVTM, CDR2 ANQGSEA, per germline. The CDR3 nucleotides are TGCAGCGTTGTTCGAAGGGGCAGCTCCTACGAGCAGTACTTC. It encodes CSVVRRGSSYEQYF.

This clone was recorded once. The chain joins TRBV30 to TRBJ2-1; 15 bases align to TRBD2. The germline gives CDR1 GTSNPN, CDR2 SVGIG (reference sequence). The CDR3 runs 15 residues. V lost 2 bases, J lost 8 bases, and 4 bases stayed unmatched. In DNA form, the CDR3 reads TGTGCCTGGAGTCCGGGACTAGCGGGAGGTTATGAGCAGTTCTTC. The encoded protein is CAWSPGLAGGYEQFF.

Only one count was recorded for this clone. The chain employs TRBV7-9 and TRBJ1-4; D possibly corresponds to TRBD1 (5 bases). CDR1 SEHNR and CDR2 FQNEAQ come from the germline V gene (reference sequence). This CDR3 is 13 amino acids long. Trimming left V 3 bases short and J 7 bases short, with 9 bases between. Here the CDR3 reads CASSFGGAEKLFF. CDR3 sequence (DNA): TGTGCCAGCAGCTTCGGTGGGGCTGAAAAACTGTTTTTT.

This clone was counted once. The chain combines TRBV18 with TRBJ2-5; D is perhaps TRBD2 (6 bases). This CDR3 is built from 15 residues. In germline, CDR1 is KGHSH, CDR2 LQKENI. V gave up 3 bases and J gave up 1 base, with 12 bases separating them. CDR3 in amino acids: CASSPGTGTQETQYF. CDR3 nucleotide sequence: TGTGCCAGCTCACCCGGGACTGGGACCCAAGAGACCCAGTACTTC. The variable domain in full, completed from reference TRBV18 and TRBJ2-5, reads NAGVMQNPRHLVRRRGQEARLRCSPMKGHSHVYWYRQLPEEGLKFMVYLQKENIIDESGMPKERFSAEFPKEGPSILRIQQVVRGDSAAYFCASSPGTGTQETQYFGPGTRLLVL.

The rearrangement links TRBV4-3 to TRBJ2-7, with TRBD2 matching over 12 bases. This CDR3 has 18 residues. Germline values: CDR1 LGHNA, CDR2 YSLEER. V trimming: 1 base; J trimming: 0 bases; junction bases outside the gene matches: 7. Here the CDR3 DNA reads TGCGCCAGCAGCCAAGCACTAGCGGGAGGCGCTAACTCCTACGAGCAGTACTTC. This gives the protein CASSQALAGGANSYEQYF.

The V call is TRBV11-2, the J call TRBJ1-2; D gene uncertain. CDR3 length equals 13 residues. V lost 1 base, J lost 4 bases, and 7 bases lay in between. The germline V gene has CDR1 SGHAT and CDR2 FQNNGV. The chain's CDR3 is CASSLGQFYGYTF. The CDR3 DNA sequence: TGTGCCAGCAGCTTAGGCCAGTTCTATGGCTACACCTTC.